Below, one TCR beta chain is given with its context. What it recognizes is unknown. The study subjected TCRalpha and TCRbeta cDNA to two nested PCRs of approximately 17 and 9 cycles. TCRdb re-called the 5' RACE reads and shows each CDR3 protein once, DNA omitted. The sample has 200,000 to 250,000 distinct CDR3 sequences, and its top ten clones hold approximately 1.5%. This sample stems from a study of monozygotic twins with inflammatory bowel disease. Study-wide findings and caveats: IBD patients had lower TCRbeta diversity (inverse Simpson) than healthy co-twins. Researchers report that IBD patients shared fewer clonotypes with others than healthy twins, especially amid disease activity. Distinguishing T cell subtypes was not possible.

Specimen: blood. The receptor comes from a human donor with ulcerative colitis or Crohn's disease, or a healthy co-twin of an affected twin (not recorded which).

The CDR3 loop is CASSQRPGYEQYF. This chain uses TRBV5-1 with TRBJ2-7; TCRdb's D call of TRBD1 is untestable without DNA. The CDR3 spans 13 residues. Germline V lookup: CDR1 SGHRS, CDR2 YFSETQ.